These 7 T cell receptor beta chains originate from one sample sequenced in a study of neoadjuvant anti-PD-1 for oral cavity cancer. Generated by immunoSEQ multiplex PCR, the TCRdb table keeps only in-frame clones and is missing some. The sample records about 15,000 clones, roughly 69% being singletons. The sequences come from PBMCs, collected before nivolumab (anti-PD-1) treatment. The source is a person between 35 and 79 years old with oral cavity squamous cell carcinoma.

J is TRBJ1-1 and V is TRBV20-1, with a possible D match to TRBD1 (5 bases). The CDR3 spans 11 residues. V lost 6 bases, J lost 4 bases, and 9 bases lay in between. Germline V CDR1 and CDR2: DFQATT, SNEGSKA (reference sequence). The CDR3 DNA sequence: TGCAGTGCGGTACAGGCCACTGAAGCTTTCTTT. Protein product: CSAVQATEAFF.

V and J are TRBV11-2 and TRBJ1-2, with D possibly matching TRBD1 (6 bases). The CDR3 sequence is 14 residues long. Between the trimmed V and J ends, which lost 1 base and 4 bases, there was a span of 10 bases. Germline CDR1 is SGHAT and CDR2 is FQNNGV. Here the CDR3 reads CASSLGQGIYGYTF. CDR3 in DNA: TGTGCCAGCAGCTTAGGCCAGGGGATCTATGGCTACACCTTC.

This clone was counted between two and nine times. CDR3 protein: CASSLETGGGAFF. The CDR3 nucleotides are TGCGCCAGCAGCTTGGAGACAGGGGGAGGAGCTTTCTTT. The gene calls are TRBV5-1 and TRBJ1-1; TRBD1 aligns across 9 bases. V gave up 0 bases and J gave up 10 bases; unmatched junction bases: 4. In germline, CDR1 is SGHRS, CDR2 YFSETQ. The CDR3 consists of 13 residues. Combining the CDR3 with reference TRBV5-1 and TRBJ1-1 gives the whole variable domain KAGVTQTPRYLIKTRGQQVTLSCSPISGHRSVSWYQQTPGQGLQFLFEYFSETQRNKGNFPGRFSGRQFSNSRSEMNVSTLELGDSALYLCASSLETGGGAFFGQGTRLTVV.

The rearrangement uses TRBV6-1 and TRBJ2-7; 7 nucleotides align to TRBD2. The germline V gene encodes CDR1 MNHNS and CDR2 SASEGT. The ends lost 3 bases at V and 2 bases at J; junction bases unmatched: 7. The CDR3 runs to 15 residues. DNA of the CDR3: TGTGCCAGCAGTGACGGACTAGTACTCCCCTACGAGCAGTACTTC. Translation gives CASSDGLVLPYEQYF.

The rearrangement uses TRBV11-2 and TRBJ1-2, with 9 bases aligning to TRBD1. Germline CDR1 is SGHAT and CDR2 is FQNNGV. V lost 5 bases, J lost 6 bases, and 10 bases stayed unmatched. This CDR3 region has 15 residues. CDR3 DNA sequence: TGTGCCAGCAGCGCCTGGGGGACAGGGTTGGATGGCTACACCTTC. Translating gives CASSAWGTGLDGYTF.

Only a few counts were recorded for this clone. The chain couples TRBV7-9 to TRBJ2-7; no clear D. The CDR3 is 14 residues long. CDR1 and CDR2 (germline): SEHNR, FQNEAQ (reference sequence). The V end was cut by 1 base, the J end by 0 bases, with 7 bases between. The CDR3 sequence: CASSLDPVSYEQYF. CDR3 nucleotides: TGTGCCAGCAGCTTAGACCCGGTCTCCTACGAGCAGTACTTC.

This chain links TRBV4-1 with TRBJ1-5; D not resolved. V was clipped by 1 base and J by 7 bases, with 11 bases between them. Germline CDR1 MGHRA, CDR2 YSYEKL. The CDR3 has 14 amino acids. The CDR3 DNA reads as TGCGCCAGCAGCCAAGTGTCGGTAGGGCAGCCCCAGCATTTT. The encoded protein is CASSQVSVGQPQHF.